The TCR beta chain under discussion was sequenced for a study of control samples from healthy donors and cancer patients. Generated by immunoSEQ multiplex PCR, the TCRdb table keeps only in-frame clones and is missing some. The table includes around 120,000 clones, 90% to 95% detected once. The CDR3 spans 16 residues. V was clipped by 0 bases and J by 1 base, with 13 bases between them. From germline, CDR1 is SNHLY and CDR2 FYNNEI. What was sequenced was blood. The chain is built from TRBV2 and TRBJ2-7, with unresolved D. The sequence was collected from a woman aged 18 to 35 in good health. CDR3 region: CASSEAGQNWSYEQYF. Here the CDR3 DNA reads TGTGCCAGCAGTGAAGCCGGGCAGAACTGGTCCTACGAGCAGTACTTC.